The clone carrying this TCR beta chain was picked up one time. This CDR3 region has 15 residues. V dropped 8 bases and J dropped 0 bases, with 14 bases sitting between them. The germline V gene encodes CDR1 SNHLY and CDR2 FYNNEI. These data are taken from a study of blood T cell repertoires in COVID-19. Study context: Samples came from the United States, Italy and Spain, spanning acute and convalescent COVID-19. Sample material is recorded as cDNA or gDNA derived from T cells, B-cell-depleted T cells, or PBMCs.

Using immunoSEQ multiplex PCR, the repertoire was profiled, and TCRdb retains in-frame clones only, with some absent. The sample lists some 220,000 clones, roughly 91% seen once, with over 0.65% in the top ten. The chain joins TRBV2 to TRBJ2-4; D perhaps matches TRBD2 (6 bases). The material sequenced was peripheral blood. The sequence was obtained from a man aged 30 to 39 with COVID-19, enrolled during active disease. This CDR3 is CASAGGTIAKNIQYF. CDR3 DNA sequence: TGTGCCAGCGCCGGCGGGACCATAGCCAAAAACATTCAGTACTTC.